The TCR beta chain described here comes from a study of glioma-infiltrating T cells. General observations from the study: Gliomas, especially low-grade, showed above-expected tissue-blood divergence; non-neoplastic patients showed below. Very few CDR3 sequences were shared between tissue and blood.

Amplification of TCR alpha and beta CDR3 regions from RNA used iRepertoire nested multiplex PCR. For one-step reverse transcription and amplification, roughly 100-400 ng of tissue mRNA or PBMC total RNA was used. TCRdb reprocessed the multiplex PCR reads with MiXCR, giving one entry per CDR3 protein. The sample records about 130,000 distinct CDR3 sequences, more than 20% being singletons. Of note for this clonotype: What it recognizes is unknown.

The V gene's germline CDR1 is KGHDR and CDR2 SFDVKD. V lost 2 bases and J 2 bases, leaving 8 bases between the germline ends. The CDR3 has 14 amino acids. V is TRBV24-1 and J is TRBJ2-5, with no clear D. Sequenced sample: glioma tissue, nonneoplastic brain tissue, or PBMCs (not recorded which). The TCR sequence derives from a human donor with low-grade glioma or glioblastoma, undergoing nonglioma brain surgery, or in good health (not recorded which). The CDR3 loop is CATSDSASQETQYF. The CDR3 bases are TGTGCCACCAGTGATTCGGCTTCACAAGAGACCCAGTACTTC.